Listed here is a single T cell receptor (beta chain). Its antigen remains unidentified. The data were obtained in a study of cytomegalovirus exposure and HLA in healthy donors. With 60 Vbeta and 13 Jbeta primers, the PCR was carried out. Sequencing was performed with immunoSEQ multiplex PCR; in TCRdb, only in-frame clones are kept and a portion is missing. The sample shows 170,000 or so clones, 77% of them seen only once. The junction had 5 bases not matched to a gene; V was cut back by 6 bases and J by 7 bases. Germline CDR1 is LNHDA and CDR2 is SQIVND (reference sequence). This CDR3 contains 13 residues. Study-level results: Sequence variants that were highly shared formed a cluster that was likely a sequencing artifact.

The chain is built from TRBV19 and TRBJ1-5; 8 positions agree with TRBD1. The TCR originated in a woman under 40 in good health and CMV-seronegative. Sequencing was done on a sample of PBMCs. CDR3 nucleotides: TGTGCCAGTAGAGGGGACAGGCGACAGCCCCAGCATTTT. Its translation is CASRGDRRQPQHF. Together with reference TRBV19 and TRBJ1-5, the CDR3 gives the full variable domain: DGGITQSPKYLFRKEGQNVTLSCEQNLNHDAMYWYRQDPGQGLRLIYYSQIVNDFQKGDIAEGYSVSREKKESFPLTVTSAQKNPTAFYLCASRGDRRQPQHFGDGTRLSIL.